The sample holds a few counts of the clone carrying this T cell receptor (beta chain). Its specificity is unknown. Relying on iRepertoire HTBI primers and Arm-PCR of CDR3 regions, the team built TCR beta libraries. TCRdb analysed the multiplex PCR reads with MiXCR anew, one entry per CDR3 protein. The sample has around 450,000 distinct CDR3 sequences, under 25% seen once. Time point in this sample: persistent/refractory GD, antithyroid drugs over 5 years with positive TRAb. Researchers made the TCR library from RNA that was extracted from PBMCs. Patients were from an endocrinology department in Xi'an, China. Each patient gave around 10 milliliters of EDTA-anticoagulated peripheral blood. The sample comes from a study of regulatory T cells in long-lasting Graves disease. Study details: By definition, persistent Graves' disease involved antithyroid drugs for over 5 years alongside positive TSH receptor antibodies.

Study-level findings and limits: TRBV28, TRBJ1-2 and TRBJ2-5 emerged as the favored segments in persistent disease.

CDR3 length: 12 residues. Germline V CDR1 and CDR2: GTSNPN, SVGIG (reference sequence). The clonotype originates from a female donor with Graves disease. The sequencing used peripheral blood mononuclear cells (PBMCs), collected when the disease was refractory, from a patient treated with antithyroid drugs. This chain joins TRBV30 and TRBJ1-2; D unresolved. Here the CDR3 DNA reads TGTGCTCGTGGGCAGTCTAACTATGGCTACACCTTC. Protein product: CARGQSNYGYTF.